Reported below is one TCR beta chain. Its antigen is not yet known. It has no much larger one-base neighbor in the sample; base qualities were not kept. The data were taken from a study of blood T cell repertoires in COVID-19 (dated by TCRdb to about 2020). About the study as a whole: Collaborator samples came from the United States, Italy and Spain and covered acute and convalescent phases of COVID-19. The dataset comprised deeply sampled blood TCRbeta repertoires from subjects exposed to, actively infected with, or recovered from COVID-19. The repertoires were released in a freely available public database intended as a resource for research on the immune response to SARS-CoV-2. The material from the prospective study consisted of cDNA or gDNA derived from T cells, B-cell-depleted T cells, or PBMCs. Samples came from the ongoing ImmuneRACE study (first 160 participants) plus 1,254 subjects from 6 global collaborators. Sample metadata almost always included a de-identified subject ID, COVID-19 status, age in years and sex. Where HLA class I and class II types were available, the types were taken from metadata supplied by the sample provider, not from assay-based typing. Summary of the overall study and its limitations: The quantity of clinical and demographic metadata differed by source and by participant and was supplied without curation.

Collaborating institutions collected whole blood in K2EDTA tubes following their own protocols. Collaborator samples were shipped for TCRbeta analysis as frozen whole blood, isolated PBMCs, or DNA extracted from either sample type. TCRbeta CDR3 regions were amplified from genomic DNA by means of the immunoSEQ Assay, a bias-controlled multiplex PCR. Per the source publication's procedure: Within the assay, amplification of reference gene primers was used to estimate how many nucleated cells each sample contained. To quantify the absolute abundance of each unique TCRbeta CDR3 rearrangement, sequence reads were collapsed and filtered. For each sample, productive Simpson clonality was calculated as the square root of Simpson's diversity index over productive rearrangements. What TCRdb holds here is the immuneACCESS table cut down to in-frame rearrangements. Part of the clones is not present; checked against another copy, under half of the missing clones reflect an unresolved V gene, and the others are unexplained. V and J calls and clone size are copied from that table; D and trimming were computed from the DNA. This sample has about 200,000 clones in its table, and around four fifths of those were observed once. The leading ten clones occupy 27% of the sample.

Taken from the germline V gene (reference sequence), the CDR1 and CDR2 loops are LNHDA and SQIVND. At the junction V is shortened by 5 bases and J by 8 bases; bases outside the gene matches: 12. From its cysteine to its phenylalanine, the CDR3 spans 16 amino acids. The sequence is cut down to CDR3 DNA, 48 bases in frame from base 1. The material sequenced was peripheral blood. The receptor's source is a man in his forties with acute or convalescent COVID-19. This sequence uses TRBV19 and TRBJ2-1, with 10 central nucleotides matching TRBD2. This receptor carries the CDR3 CASSPVVAGGLDEQFF. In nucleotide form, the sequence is TGTGCCAGTAGTCCCGTAGTAGCGGGAGGTCTGGATGAGCAGTTCTTC.